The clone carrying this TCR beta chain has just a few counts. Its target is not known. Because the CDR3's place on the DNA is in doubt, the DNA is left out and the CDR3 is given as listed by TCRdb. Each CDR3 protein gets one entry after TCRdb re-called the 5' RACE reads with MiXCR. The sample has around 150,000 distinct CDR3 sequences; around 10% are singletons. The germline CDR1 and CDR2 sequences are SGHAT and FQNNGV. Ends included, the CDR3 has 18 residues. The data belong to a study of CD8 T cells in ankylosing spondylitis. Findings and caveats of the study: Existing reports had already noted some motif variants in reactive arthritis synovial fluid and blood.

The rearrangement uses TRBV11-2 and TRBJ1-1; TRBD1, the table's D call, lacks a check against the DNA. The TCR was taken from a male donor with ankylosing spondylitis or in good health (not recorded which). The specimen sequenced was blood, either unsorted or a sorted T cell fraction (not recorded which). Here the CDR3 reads CASSPTWTRILVNTEAFF.